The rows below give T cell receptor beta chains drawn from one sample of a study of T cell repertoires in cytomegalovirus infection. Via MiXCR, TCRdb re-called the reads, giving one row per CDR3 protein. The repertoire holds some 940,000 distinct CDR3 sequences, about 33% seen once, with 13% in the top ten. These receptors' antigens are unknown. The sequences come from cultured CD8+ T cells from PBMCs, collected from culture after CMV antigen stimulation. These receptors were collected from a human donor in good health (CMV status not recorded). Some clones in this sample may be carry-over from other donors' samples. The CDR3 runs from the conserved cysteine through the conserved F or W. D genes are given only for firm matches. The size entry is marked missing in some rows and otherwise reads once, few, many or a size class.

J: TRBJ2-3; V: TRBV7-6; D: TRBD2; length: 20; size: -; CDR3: CASSTWTSGGPGAHTDTQYF; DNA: TGTGCCAGCAGCACCTGGACTAGCGGGGGGCCAGGTGCGCACACAGATACGCAGTATTTT
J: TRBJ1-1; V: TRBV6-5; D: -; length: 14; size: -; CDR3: CASSHTLLGTEAFF; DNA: TGTGCCAGCAGTCACACCCTCCTTGGGACTGAAGCTTTCTTT
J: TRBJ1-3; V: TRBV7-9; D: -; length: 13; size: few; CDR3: CASSQNRVNTIYF; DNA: TGTGCCAGCAGCCAAAACAGGGTAAACACCATATATTTT
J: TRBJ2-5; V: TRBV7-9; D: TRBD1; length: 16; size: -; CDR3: CASSPQGAGSQETQYF; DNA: TGTGCCAGCAGCCCCCAGGGGGCGGGATCCCAAGAGACCCAGTACTTC
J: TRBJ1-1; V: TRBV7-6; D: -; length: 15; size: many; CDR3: CASSPQAELNTEAFF; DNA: TGTGCCAGCAGCCCTCAGGCAGAGTTGAACACTGAAGCTTTCTTT
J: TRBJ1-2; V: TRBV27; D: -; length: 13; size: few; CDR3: CASSLLPPGGYTF; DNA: TGTGCCAGCAGTTTATTACCGCCTGGTGGCTACACCTTC
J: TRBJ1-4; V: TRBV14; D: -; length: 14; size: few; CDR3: CASSPIPGTSELFF; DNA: TGTGCCAGCAGCCCTATACCCGGGACATCGGAACTGTTTTTT
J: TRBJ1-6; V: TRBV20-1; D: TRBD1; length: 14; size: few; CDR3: CSALQGADNSPLHF; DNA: TGCAGTGCCTTACAGGGGGCGGATAATTCACCCCTCCACTTT
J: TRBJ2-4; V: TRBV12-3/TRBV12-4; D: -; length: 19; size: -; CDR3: CTSSFALQLTDQAKNIQYF; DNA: TGTACCAGCAGTTTTGCCCTTCAGCTGACAGACCAAGCCAAAAACATTCAGTACTTC
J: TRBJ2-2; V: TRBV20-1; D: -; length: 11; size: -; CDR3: CSARATGELFF; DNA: TGCAGTGCTAGGGCCACCGGGGAGCTGTTTTTT
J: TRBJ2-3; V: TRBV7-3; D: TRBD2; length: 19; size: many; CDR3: CASSSLGRLAGGSTDTQYF; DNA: TGTGCCAGCAGCAGCTTAGGGAGACTAGCGGGGGGTAGCACAGATACGCAGTATTTT
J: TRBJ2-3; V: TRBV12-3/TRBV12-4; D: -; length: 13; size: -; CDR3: CASSPVRTDTQYF; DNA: TGTGCCAGCAGTCCCGTTCGCACAGATACGCAGTATTTT
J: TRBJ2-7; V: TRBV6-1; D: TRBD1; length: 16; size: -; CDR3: CASSASRQGTFYEQYF; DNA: TGTGCCAGCAGTGCTTCTCGACAGGGCACTTTCTACGAGCAGTACTTC
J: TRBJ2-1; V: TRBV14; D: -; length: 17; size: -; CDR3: CASSQDHRSSSYNEQFF; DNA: TGTGCCAGCAGCCAAGATCACCGGTCGAGCTCCTACAATGAGCAGTTCTTC
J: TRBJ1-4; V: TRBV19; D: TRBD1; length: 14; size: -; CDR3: CASSYGQVVEKLFF; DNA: TGTGCCAGTAGCTATGGACAGGTGGTTGAAAAACTGTTTTTT
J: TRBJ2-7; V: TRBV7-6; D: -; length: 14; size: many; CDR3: CASSLARESYEQYF; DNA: TGTGCCAGCAGCTTAGCGCGGGAATCCTACGAGCAGTACTTC
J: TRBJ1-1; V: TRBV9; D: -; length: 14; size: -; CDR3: CASSEGDGNTEAFF; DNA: TGTGCCAGCAGCGAGGGGGACGGGAACACTGAAGCTTTCTTT
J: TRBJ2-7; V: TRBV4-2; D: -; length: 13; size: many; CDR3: CASSQDLGYEQYF; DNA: TGTGCCAGCAGCCAAGATCTTGGCTACGAGCAGTACTTC
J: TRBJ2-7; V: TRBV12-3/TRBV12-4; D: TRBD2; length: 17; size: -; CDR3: CASNLGLADPSSYEQYF; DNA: TGTGCCAGCAACCTGGGACTAGCGGACCCTAGCTCCTACGAGCAGTACTTC
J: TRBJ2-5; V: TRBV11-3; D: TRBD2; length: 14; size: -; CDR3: CASSSGGGQETQYF; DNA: TGTGCTAGCAGCTCGGGGGGGGGCCAAGAGACCCAGTACTTC
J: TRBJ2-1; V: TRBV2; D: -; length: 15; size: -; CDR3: CASSELKGSYNEQFF; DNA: TGTGCCAGCAGTGAACTCAAGGGCTCCTACAATGAGCAGTTCTTC
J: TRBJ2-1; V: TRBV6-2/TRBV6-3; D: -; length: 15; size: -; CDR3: CASTEFLGSYNEQFF; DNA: TGTGCCAGCACCGAATTTCTGGGCTCCTACAATGAGCAGTTCTTC
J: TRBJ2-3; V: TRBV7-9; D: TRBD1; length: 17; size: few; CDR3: CASRPTGTGEPTDTQYF; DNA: TGTGCCAGCAGGCCCACCGGGACAGGAGAGCCCACAGATACGCAGTATTTT
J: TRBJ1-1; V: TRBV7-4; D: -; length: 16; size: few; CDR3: CASSLKSGQRTTEAFF; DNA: TGTGCCAGCAGCTTAAAAAGTGGACAGCGAACGACTGAAGCTTTCTTT
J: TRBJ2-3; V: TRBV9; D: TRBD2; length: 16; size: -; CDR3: CASSGIASGERDTQYF; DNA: TGTGCCAGCAGCGGAATCGCTAGCGGGGAAAGAGATACGCAGTATTTT
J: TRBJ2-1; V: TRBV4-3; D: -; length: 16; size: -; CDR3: CASSQGLVLAYNEQFF; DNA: TGCGCCAGCAGCCAAGGTCTCGTATTGGCCTACAATGAGCAGTTCTTC
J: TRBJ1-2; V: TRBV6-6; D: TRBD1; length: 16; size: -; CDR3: CASSYMDRALDYGYTF; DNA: TGTGCCAGCAGTTACATGGACAGGGCCTTGGACTATGGCTACACCTTC
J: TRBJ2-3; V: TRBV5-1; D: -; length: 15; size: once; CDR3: CASSLDSRAADTQYF; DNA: TGCGCCAGCAGCTTGGATTCCAGGGCGGCAGATACGCAGTATTTT
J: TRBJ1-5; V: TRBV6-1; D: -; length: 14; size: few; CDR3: CASSEWGVNQPQHF; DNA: TGTGCCAGCAGTGAATGGGGGGTCAATCAGCCCCAGCATTTT
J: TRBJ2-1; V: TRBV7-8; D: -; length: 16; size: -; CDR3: CASTYSRGSSYNEQFF; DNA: TGTGCCAGCACCTACTCCAGGGGAAGCTCCTACAATGAGCAGTTCTTC
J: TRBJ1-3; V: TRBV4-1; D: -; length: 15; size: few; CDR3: CASSQGYTSGNTIYF; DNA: TGCGCCAGCAGCCAAGGGTATACCTCTGGAAACACCATATATTTT
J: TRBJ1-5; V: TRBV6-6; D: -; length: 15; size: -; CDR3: CASSSSEYSNQPQHF; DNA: -
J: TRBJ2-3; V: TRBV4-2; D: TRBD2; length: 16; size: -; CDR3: CASSQDGGRGADTQYF; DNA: TGTGCCAGCAGCCAAGATGGGGGGCGGGGGGCAGATACGCAGTATTTT
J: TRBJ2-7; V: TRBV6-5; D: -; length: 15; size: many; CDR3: CASSYVEEGGHEQYF; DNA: TGTGCCAGCAGTTACGTGGAGGAGGGCGGACACGAGCAGTACTTC
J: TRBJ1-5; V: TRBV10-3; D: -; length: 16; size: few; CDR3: CAISESTRDFNQPQHF; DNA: TGTGCCATCAGTGAGTCGACGCGGGATTTCAATCAGCCCCAGCATTTT
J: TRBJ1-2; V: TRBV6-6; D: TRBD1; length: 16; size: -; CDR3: CASSYLGQGASYGYTF; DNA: TGTGCCAGCAGTTACCTCGGACAGGGGGCGAGCTATGGCTACACCTTC
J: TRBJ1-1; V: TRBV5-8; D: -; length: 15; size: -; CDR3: CASSPGHKLNTEAFF; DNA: TGTGCCAGCAGCCCTGGACACAAGTTGAACACTGAAGCTTTCTTT
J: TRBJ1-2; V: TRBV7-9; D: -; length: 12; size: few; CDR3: CASGDTDYGYTF; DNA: TGTGCCAGCGGGGACACCGACTATGGCTACACCTTC
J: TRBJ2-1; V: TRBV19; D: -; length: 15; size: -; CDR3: CASTSPKTAYNEQFF; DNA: TGTGCCAGTACCTCCCCCAAGACAGCGTACAATGAGCAGTTCTTC
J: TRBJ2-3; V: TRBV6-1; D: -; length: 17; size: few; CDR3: CASSEVRGYPGADTQYF; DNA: TGTGCCAGCAGTGAAGTTAGAGGGTACCCAGGGGCAGATACGCAGTATTTT
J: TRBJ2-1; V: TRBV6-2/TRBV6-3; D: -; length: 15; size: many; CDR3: CASSYGYSSYNEQFF; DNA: TGTGCCAGCAGTTACGGTTATAGCTCCTACAATGAGCAGTTCTTC
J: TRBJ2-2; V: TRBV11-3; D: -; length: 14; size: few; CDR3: CASSLYDYTGELFF; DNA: TGTGCCAGCAGCCTTTACGACTACACCGGGGAGCTGTTTTTT
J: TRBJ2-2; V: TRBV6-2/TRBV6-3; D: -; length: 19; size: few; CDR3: CATYTLRLGIIANTGELFF; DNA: TGTGCCACCTACACGCTCCGACTTGGGATAATCGCGAACACCGGGGAGCTGTTTTTT
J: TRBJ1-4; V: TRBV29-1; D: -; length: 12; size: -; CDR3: CSVGGLSGKLFF; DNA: TGCAGCGTTGGTGGCCTCAGTGGTAAACTGTTTTTT
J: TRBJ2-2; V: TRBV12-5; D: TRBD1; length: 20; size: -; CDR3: CASGLTLHPTGSKRAGELFF; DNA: TGTGCTAGTGGTTTGACCCTCCACCCGACAGGGTCCAAGAGGGCCGGGGAGCTGTTTTTT
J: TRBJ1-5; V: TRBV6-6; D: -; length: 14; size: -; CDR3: CASSSLGDNQPQHF; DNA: TGTGCCAGCAGTTCCCTGGGGGACAATCAGCCCCAGCATTTT
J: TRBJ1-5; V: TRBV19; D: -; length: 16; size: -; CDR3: CASSHLGGRSNQPQHF; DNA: TGTGCCAGTAGTCACCTTGGGGGCAGAAGCAATCAGCCCCAGCATTTT
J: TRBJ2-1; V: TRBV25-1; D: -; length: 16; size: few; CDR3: CASSEYYGDAYNEQFF; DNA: TGTGCCAGCAGTGAATACTACGGGGACGCCTACAATGAGCAGTTCTTC
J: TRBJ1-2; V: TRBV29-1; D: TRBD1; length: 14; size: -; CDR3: CSVEGQGGSYGYTF; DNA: TGCAGCGTTGAAGGGCAGGGGGGTTCCTATGGCTACACCTTC
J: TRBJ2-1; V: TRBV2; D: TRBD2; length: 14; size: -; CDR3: CASRASGGANEQFF; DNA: TGTGCCAGCAGGGCGAGCGGGGGGGCAAATGAGCAGTTCTTC
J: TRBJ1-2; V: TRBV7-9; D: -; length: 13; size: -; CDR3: CASSLEQGGGYTF; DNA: TGTGCCAGCAGCTTAGAACAGGGCGGCGGCTACACCTTC
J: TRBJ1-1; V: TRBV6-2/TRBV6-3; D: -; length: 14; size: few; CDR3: CASKEQPLNTEAFF; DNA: TGTGCCAGCAAGGAACAGCCCTTGAACACTGAAGCTTTCTTT